The clone carrying this T cell receptor (beta chain) occurred once. What it binds is not known. The data are from a study of CD8+ T cells in alopecia areata. Broader study findings: Relative to normal scalp, lesional scalp, especially alopecia totalis/universalis, showed higher clonality.

Following RNA extraction, reverse transcription yielded cDNA that acted as the sequencing template. Profiling relied on immunoSEQ multiplex PCR, and the TCRdb table lists in-frame clones only, not all of them. The table lists over 100,000 clones, roughly three fifths of them singletons. Treatment given: oral pan-JAK inhibitor, 5-10 mg twice daily. This sequence originates from a human donor with alopecia areata. The input for sequencing was CD8+ T cells sorted from blood, taken at week 24, from a patient treated with tofacitinib.

CDR3 residues: CARQTSGGETGELFF. CDR3 bases: TGTGCCAGACAGACTAGCGGGGGAGAGACCGGGGAGCTGTTTTTT. The V and J genes are TRBV2 and TRBJ2-2, with 12 bases aligning to TRBD2. The CDR3 totals 15 residues. Germline V lookup: CDR1 SNHLY, CDR2 FYNNEI. J was trimmed by 5 bases and V by 9 bases; bases with no gene match: 7.